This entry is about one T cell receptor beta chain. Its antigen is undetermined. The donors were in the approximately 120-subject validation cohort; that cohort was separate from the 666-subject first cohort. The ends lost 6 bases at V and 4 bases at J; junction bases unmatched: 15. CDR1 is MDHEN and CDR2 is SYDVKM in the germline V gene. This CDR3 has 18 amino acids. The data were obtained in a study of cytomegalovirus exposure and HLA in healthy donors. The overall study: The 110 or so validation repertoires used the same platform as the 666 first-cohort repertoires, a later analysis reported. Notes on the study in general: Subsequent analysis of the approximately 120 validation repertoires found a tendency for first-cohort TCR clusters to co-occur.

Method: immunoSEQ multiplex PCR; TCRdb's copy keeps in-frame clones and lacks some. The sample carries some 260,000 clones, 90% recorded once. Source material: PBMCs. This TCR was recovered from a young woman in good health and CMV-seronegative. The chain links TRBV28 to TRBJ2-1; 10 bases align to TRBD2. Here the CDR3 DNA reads TGTGCCAGCAGCACTAGCGGGACCCCGCGGGGAGGGTACAATGAGCAGTTCTTC. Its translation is CASSTSGTPRGGYNEQFF. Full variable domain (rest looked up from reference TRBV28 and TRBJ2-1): DVKVTQSSRYLVKRTGEKVFLECVQDMDHENMFWYRQDPGLGLRLIYFSYDVKMKEKGDIPEGYSVSREKKERFSLILESASTNQTSMYLCASSTSGTPRGGYNEQFFGPGTRLTVL.